This record looks at one TCR beta chain sequence and its context. The time point was: patch test 3, about 24 weeks after DPC sensitization. Treatment indicated: therapeutic diphenylcyclopropenone sensitization with weekly scalp DPC. These data are taken from a study of human T cells and chemical hapten exposure. TCRdb reanalysed the RACE reads using MiXCR and keeps one entry per CDR3 protein. The sample consists of approximately 50,000 distinct CDR3 sequences, about 10% of them appearing once. The CDR3 runs to 16 residues. The germline CDR1 and CDR2 sequences are LGHNA and YNFKEQ. With 4 bases clipped from V and 4 bases from J, the junction kept 4 bases outside the gene matches.

V is TRBV4-2 and J is TRBJ1-4, with 12 positions matching TRBD1. Sequenced here: whole blood, sampled in connection with sensitization to the hapten diphenylcyclopropenone (DPC). The clonotype originates from a middle-aged woman with alopecia areata. Some clones in this sample may be carry-over from other donors' samples. CDR3 nucleotides: TGTGCCAGCAGCCCCGGGACAGGGGGCGGTAATGAAAAACTGTTTTTT. Residues: CASSPGTGGGNEKLFF.